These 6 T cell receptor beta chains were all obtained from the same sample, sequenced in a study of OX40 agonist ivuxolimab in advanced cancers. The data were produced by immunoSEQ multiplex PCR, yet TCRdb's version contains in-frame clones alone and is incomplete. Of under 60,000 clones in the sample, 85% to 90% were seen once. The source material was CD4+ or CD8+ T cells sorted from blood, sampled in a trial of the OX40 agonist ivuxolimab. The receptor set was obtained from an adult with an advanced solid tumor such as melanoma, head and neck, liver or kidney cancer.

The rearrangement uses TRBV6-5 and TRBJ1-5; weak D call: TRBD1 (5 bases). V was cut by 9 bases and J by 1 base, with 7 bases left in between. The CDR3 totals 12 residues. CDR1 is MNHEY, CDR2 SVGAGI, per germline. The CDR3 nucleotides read TGTGCCAGTAGGGACAGCAATCAGCCCCAGCATTTT. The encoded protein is CASRDSNQPQHF.

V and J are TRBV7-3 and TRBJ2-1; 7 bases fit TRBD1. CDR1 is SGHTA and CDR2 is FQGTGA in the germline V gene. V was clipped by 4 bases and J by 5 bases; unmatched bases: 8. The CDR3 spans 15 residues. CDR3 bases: TGTGCCAGCAGCTCCAACAGGGGTTCCCACAATGAGCAGTTCTTC. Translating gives CASSSNRGSHNEQFF.

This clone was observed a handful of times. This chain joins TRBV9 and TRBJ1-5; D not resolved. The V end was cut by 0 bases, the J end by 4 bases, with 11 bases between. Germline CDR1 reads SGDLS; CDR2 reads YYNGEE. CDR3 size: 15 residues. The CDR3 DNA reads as TGTGCCAGCAGCGTAGGGGAGGCCCCAAATCAGCCCCAGCATTTT. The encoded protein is CASSVGEAPNQPQHF.

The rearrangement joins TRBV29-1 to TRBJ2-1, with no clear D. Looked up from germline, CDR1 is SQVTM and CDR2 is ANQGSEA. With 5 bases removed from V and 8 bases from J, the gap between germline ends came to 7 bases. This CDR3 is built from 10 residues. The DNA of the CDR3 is TGCAGCGTTACCCAGCATGAGCAGTTCTTC. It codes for CSVTQHEQFF.

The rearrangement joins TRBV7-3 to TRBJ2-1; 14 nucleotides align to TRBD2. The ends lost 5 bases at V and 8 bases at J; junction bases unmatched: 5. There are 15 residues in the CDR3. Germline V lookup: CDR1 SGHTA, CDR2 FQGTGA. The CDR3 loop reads CASSPGTSGRHEQFF. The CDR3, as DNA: TGTGCCAGCAGCCCCGGGACTAGCGGGAGACATGAGCAGTTCTTC.

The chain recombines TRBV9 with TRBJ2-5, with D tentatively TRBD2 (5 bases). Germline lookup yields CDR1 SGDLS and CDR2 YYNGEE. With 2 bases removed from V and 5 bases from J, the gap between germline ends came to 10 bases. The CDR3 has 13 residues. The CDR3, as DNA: TGTGCCAGCAGCGTTAGATCGGGGGAGACCCAGTACTTC. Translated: CASSVRSGETQYF.